This T cell receptor beta chain derives from a study of CD8+ T cells in alopecia areata. Study-level background: Twice a day, 5 to 10 mg of oral tofacitinib was administered to treated patients. Study-wide points: More clonal than normal scalp was lesional scalp, particularly alopecia totalis/universalis.

This clone was found once. The antigen remains undetermined. Following RNA extraction, reverse transcription yielded cDNA that acted as the sequencing template. Here immunoSEQ multiplex PCR was the method, and the copy in TCRdb shows in-frame clones only, minus some. The sample shows about 200,000 clones, about 53% of them seen only once. Trimming left V 2 bases short and J 2 bases short, with 9 bases between. CDR1 is SQVTM, CDR2 ANQGSEA, per germline. CDR3 length: 13 amino acids. The sample was CD4+ T cells sorted from blood, taken at week 0. This sequence was found in a human donor with alopecia areata. V gene TRBV29-1 combines with J gene TRBJ1-2, with a tentative D call TRBD1 (5 bases). CDR3: CSVELGRNYGYTF. In nucleotides, the CDR3 is TGCAGCGTTGAATTGGGGCGGAACTATGGCTACACCTTC.